The 30 T cell receptor beta chains reported below all come from one sample, sequenced in a study of blood T cell repertoires in COVID-19. This table comes from immunoSEQ multiplex PCR, and its TCRdb copy is limited to in-frame clones, with some not included. Of fewer than 200,000 clones listed, more than 70% were seen once; the top ten hold approximately 2.7%. Sequenced material: peripheral blood. These receptor sequences come from a man aged 35 to 55 with active or convalescent COVID-19.

The chain links TRBV29-1 to TRBJ2-5, with D maybe TRBD2 (5 bases). The ends were cut back, 4 bases at V and 5 bases at J, with 11 bases in the middle. Per the germline V gene, CDR1 is SQVTM and CDR2 is ANQGSEA. The length of the CDR3 is 12 residues. CDR3 bases: TGCAGCGTTGTCGGGGTACTGGAGACCCAGTACTTC. As protein: CSVVGVLETQYF. The complete variable domain, with remaining parts taken from reference TRBV29-1 and TRBJ2-5, reads SAVISQKPSRDICQRGTSLTIQCQVDSQVTMMFWYRQQPGQSLTLIATANQGSEATYESGFVIDKFPISRPNLTFSTLTVSNMSPEDSSIYLCSVVGVLETQYFGPGTRLLVL.

As DNA, the CDR3 is TGTGCCAGCAACAACCTGGGGGGGGCCCAAGAGACCCAGTACTTC. This codes for CASNNLGGAQETQYF. V is TRBV5-6 and J is TRBJ2-5; D is perhaps TRBD2 (7 bases). Trimming removed 6 bases at V and 1 base at J, with 16 bases between. The CDR3 runs 15 residues. Germline V lookup: CDR1 SGHDT, CDR2 YYEEEE.

This clone appeared a few times. The CDR3 reads CASSLFSRRGRGTEAFF. For the CDR3, the DNA is TGTGCCAGCAGCTTATTCTCCCGAAGGGGGCGGGGCACTGAAGCTTTCTTT. The gene calls are TRBV7-6 and TRBJ1-1, with 7 bases matching TRBD1. The CDR3 covers 17 residues. V was pared by 2 bases and J by 4 bases, with 13 bases of the junction left unmatched. From germline, CDR1 is SGHVS and CDR2 FNYEAQ. The full variable domain, with the rest looked up from reference TRBV7-6 and TRBJ1-1, is GAGVSQSPRYKVTKRGQDVALRCDPISGHVSLYWYRQALGQGPEFLTYFNYEAQQDKSGLPNDRFSAERPEGSISTLTIQRTEQRDSAMYRCASSLFSRRGRGTEAFFGQGTRLTVV.

The chain carries TRBV6-1 and TRBJ1-6; D gene uncertain. The CDR3 consists of 18 residues. Germline CDR1 and CDR2: MNHNS and SASEGT. V was shortened by 4 bases and J by 0 bases, with 16 bases between the two germline ends. CDR3 in DNA: TGTGCCAGCAGTGGAGGTCGGGAGGCGAGCTCCTATAATTCACCCCTCCACTTT. This codes for CASSGGREASSYNSPLHF.

V usage is TRBV6-5 and J usage is TRBJ2-7; D may be TRBD2 (5 bases). CDR1 is MNHEY, CDR2 SVGAGI, per germline. This CDR3 has 14 amino acids. Deletions cut 2 bases from V and 9 bases from J, with 17 bases between. CDR3 nucleotide sequence: TGTGCCAGCAGTTACGGGCAGGCCCGCGAGGGGCAGTACTTC. It codes for CASSYGQAREGQYF.

The chain joins TRBV6-5 to TRBJ1-2; D not certain. The V gene's germline CDR1 is MNHEY and CDR2 SVGAGI. The CDR3 spans 12 residues. Trimming took 6 bases from V and 8 from J, leaving 13 bases between them. CDR3 bases: TGTGCCAGCAGGCGCTCCCGGAGCGGCTACACCTTC. This sequence encodes CASRRSRSGYTF.

The V call is TRBV30, the J call TRBJ2-5, with D tentatively TRBD1 (7 bases). The V gene's germline CDR1 is GTSNPN and CDR2 SVGIG (reference sequence). CDR3 size: 17 residues. Trimming left V 0 bases short and J 5 bases short, with 22 bases between. This CDR3 reads CAWSVNRGRGRIETQYF. CDR3 in DNA: TGTGCCTGGAGTGTAAATCGGGGCAGGGGGAGGATCGAGACCCAGTACTTC.

The genes are TRBV5-4 and TRBJ2-5; D is perhaps TRBD2 (6 bases). Trimming pared 0 bases from V and 2 bases from J, leaving 11 bases between. The CDR3 is 15 amino acids. In germline, CDR1 is SGHNT, CDR2 YYREEE (reference sequence). CDR3 bases: TGTGCCAGCAGCTTGGCGGGGGAAATTCAAGAGACCCAGTACTTC. It translates to CASSLAGEIQETQYF.

The V and J genes are TRBV15 and TRBJ1-4; TRBD1 agrees at 7 bases. Per germline, CDR1 LNHNV and CDR2 YYDKDF (reference sequence). The CDR3 contains 13 residues. Trimming removed 8 bases from V and 4 bases from J; junction bases left unmatched: 4. The CDR3 protein is CATAAGGNEKLFF. In DNA, the CDR3 is TGTGCCACCGCGGCAGGGGGTAATGAAAAACTGTTTTTT. Full variable domain (remainder filled in from reference TRBV15 and TRBJ1-4): DAMVIQNPRYQVTQFGKPVTLSCSQTLNHNVMYWYQQKSSQAPKLLFHYYDKDFNNEADTPDNFQSRRPNTSFCFLDIRSPGLGDTAMYLCATAAGGNEKLFFGSGTQLSVL.

The V gene is TRBV7-2, the J gene TRBJ2-1, with 9 bases aligning to TRBD2. The CDR3 length is 15 residues. Germline V gene data show CDR1 as SGHTA and CDR2 as FQGNSA. V was clipped by 1 base and J by 5 bases; unmatched bases: 3. The CDR3 loop reads CASSLVAGENNEQFF. In DNA form, the CDR3 reads TGTGCCAGCAGCTTAGTAGCGGGGGAGAACAATGAGCAGTTCTTC.

The chain has TRBV4-2 and TRBJ2-3; 11 nucleotides align to TRBD2. From germline, CDR1 is LGHNA and CDR2 YNFKEQ. This CDR3 has 16 residues. The V gene end was trimmed by 2 bases and the J gene end by 5 bases; junction bases not matched to a gene: 6. Written as DNA, the CDR3 is TGTGCCAGCAGCCAAAAACTAGCGGGGGTTGGAGATACGCAGTATTTT. It specifies CASSQKLAGVGDTQYF.

V gene TRBV12-3 or TRBV12-4 combines with J gene TRBJ1-6; the D is unclear. V was trimmed by 6 bases and J by 7 bases, leaving 10 bases between them. This CDR3 has 13 amino acids. CDR3 DNA sequence: TGTGCCAGCAGCCCAGGAACAAATTCACCCCTCCACTTT. Translation gives CASSPGTNSPLHF.

V is TRBV3-1 (or the pseudogene TRBV3-2) and J is TRBJ1-2, with 9 bases identical to TRBD1. V trimming: 6 bases; J trimming: 4 bases; junction bases outside the gene matches: 6. This CDR3 has 14 residues. Germline V gives CDR1 LGHDT, CDR2 YNNKEL (reference sequence). CDR3 amino acids: CASRQGQGSYGYTF. The CDR3 DNA reads as TGTGCCAGCAGGCAGGGACAGGGAAGCTATGGCTACACCTTC.

A single count supports this clone. The chain combines TRBV4-1 with TRBJ1-2, with 10 bases lining up with TRBD1. Germline V gives CDR1 MGHRA, CDR2 YSYEKL. The ends lost 0 bases at V and 5 bases at J; junction bases unmatched: 3. CDR3 length equals 15 residues. The CDR3 DNA reads TGCGCCAGCAGCCAAGATCCGGGACAGGGGTATGGCTACACCTTC. Translated, it gives CASSQDPGQGYGYTF.

The chain uses TRBV7-8 and TRBJ1-2; TRBD1 is a possible D gene (5 bases). The CDR3 sequence is 15 residues long. Looked up from germline, CDR1 is SGHVS and CDR2 is FQNEAQ. V was cut by 2 bases and J by 7 bases, with 17 bases left in between. CDR3 amino acids: CASSLRGTAVGGYTF. CDR3 bases: TGTGCCAGCAGCTTACGGGGGACCGCTGTTGGTGGCTACACCTTC.

The rearrangement joins TRBV10-2 to TRBJ2-1, with 10 bases identical to TRBD2. Germline assignment: CDR1 WSHSY and CDR2 SAAADI. The CDR3 spans 14 residues. J gave up 4 bases and V 5 bases, and 2 bases lay outside the gene matches. Here the CDR3 DNA reads TGCGCCAGCAGTCCTAGCGGGGGATACAATGAGCAGTTCTTC. Translated: CASSPSGGYNEQFF.

The gene calls are TRBV7-2 and TRBJ2-5, with 11 bases fitting TRBD2. Looked up from germline, CDR1 is SGHTA and CDR2 is FQGNSA. The CDR3 sequence is 17 residues long. V was pared by 1 base and J by 5 bases, with 9 bases of the junction left unmatched. CDR3 sequence reads: CASSLVPTSGGRETQYF. The CDR3 region has the DNA TGTGCCAGCAGCTTAGTGCCTACTAGCGGGGGAAGGGAGACCCAGTACTTC.

This chain connects TRBV4-2 to TRBJ1-1; D might be TRBD1 (6 bases). Germline-derived CDR1 and CDR2 are LGHNA and YNFKEQ. This CDR3 has 15 amino acids. Between the trimmed V and J ends, which lost 4 bases and 1 base, there was a span of 13 bases. The CDR3 sequence: CASSPRDTGNTEAFF. The CDR3 coding sequence is TGTGCCAGCAGCCCCCGGGACACAGGGAACACTGAAGCTTTCTTT.

The chain employs TRBV6-1 and TRBJ1-4; possible D gene TRBD1, 5 bases. The germline gives CDR1 MNHNS, CDR2 SASEGT. This CDR3 region has 13 residues. V was clipped by 3 bases and J by 11 bases, with 13 bases between them. In DNA form, the CDR3 reads TGTGCCAGCAGTGATGGGGGGATCGGGAAACTGTTTTTT. Translated, it gives CASSDGGIGKLFF.

This sequence joins TRBV29-1 and TRBJ1-5; 7 nucleotides align to TRBD1. The V gene's germline CDR1 is SQVTM and CDR2 ANQGSEA. V shed 4 bases, J shed 0 bases, and the junction held 9 bases outside the gene matches. CDR3 length equals 16 residues. The CDR3 sequence is CSVVLQGTYSNQPQHF. The CDR3 region has the DNA TGCAGCGTTGTCCTACAGGGGACGTATAGCAATCAGCCCCAGCATTTT.

The chain links TRBV13 to TRBJ2-1; a possible D gene is TRBD2 (7 bases). There are 19 residues in the CDR3. Germline assignment: CDR1 PRHDT and CDR2 FYEKMQ (reference sequence). V shed 2 bases and J shed 1 base, with 21 bases lying between them. CDR3 sequence reads: CASSLSSGRGGLSYNEQFF. The DNA for the CDR3 is TGTGCCAGCAGCTTATCGTCAGGGAGGGGGGGACTATCCTACAATGAGCAGTTCTTC.

The chain joins TRBV19 to TRBJ2-3, with 8 bases lining up with TRBD2. Germline values: CDR1 LNHDA, CDR2 SQIVND (reference sequence). The CDR3 extends over 15 amino acids. The V segment lost 4 bases and the J segment 0 bases; nucleotides outside the gene matches: 3. This CDR3 reads CASSTRLASTDTQYF. CDR3 in DNA: TGTGCCAGTAGTACGAGACTAGCGAGCACAGATACGCAGTATTTT. Using reference TRBV19 and TRBJ2-3 for the parts outside the CDR3, the full variable domain is DGGITQSPKYLFRKEGQNVTLSCEQNLNHDAMYWYRQDPGQGLRLIYYSQIVNDFQKGDIAEGYSVSREKKESFPLTVTSAQKNPTAFYLCASSTRLASTDTQYFGPGTRLTVL.

The chain employs TRBV18 and TRBJ2-3; 13 bases are a match to TRBD2. The junction had 3 bases not matched to a gene; V was cut back by 0 bases and J by 6 bases. This CDR3 contains 16 residues. CDR1 and CDR2 (germline): KGHSH, LQKENI. The CDR3 coding sequence is TGTGCCAGCTCACCACCCGGACTAGCGGGGGCGGATACGCAGTATTTT. Translated: CASSPPGLAGADTQYF. Supplemented by reference TRBV18 and TRBJ2-3, the full variable domain reads NAGVMQNPRHLVRRRGQEARLRCSPMKGHSHVYWYRQLPEEGLKFMVYLQKENIIDESGMPKERFSAEFPKEGPSILRIQQVVRGDSAAYFCASSPPGLAGADTQYFGPGTRLTVL.

This chain joins TRBV11-2 and TRBJ1-2; TRBD1 matches 9 bases. J was trimmed by 8 bases and V by 5 bases; bases with no gene match: 12. The CDR3 runs 15 residues. Germline V lookup: CDR1 SGHAT, CDR2 FQNNGV. The CDR3 nucleotides read TGTGCCAGCAGCCCCCGGGACAGGGTTTTGGAAGGCTACACCTTC. This translates into CASSPRDRVLEGYTF.

V and J are TRBV30 and TRBJ1-2; D is perhaps TRBD1 (6 bases). The germline CDR1 and CDR2 sequences are GTSNPN and SVGIG (reference sequence). The CDR3 length is 13 residues. V was pared by 4 bases and J by 3 bases, with 12 bases between. In DNA form, the CDR3 reads TGTGCCTGGATCCCGGACAGAGACTATGGCTACACCTTC. Protein: CAWIPDRDYGYTF.

This chain connects TRBV19 to TRBJ1-5; 10 nucleotides line up with TRBD1. Per the germline V gene, CDR1 is LNHDA and CDR2 is SQIVND (reference sequence). This CDR3 is 14 amino acids long. The V gene end was trimmed by 3 bases and the J gene end by 7 bases; junction bases not matched to a gene: 3. The CDR3 bases are TGTGCCAGTAGTATGGGACAGGGGACGCAGCCCCAGCATTTT. It codes for CASSMGQGTQPQHF.

The chain employs TRBV5-4 and TRBJ2-5; 9 bases align to TRBD1. The CDR3 covers 14 residues. V lost 4 bases, J lost 5 bases, and 6 bases stayed unmatched. Germline V gene data show CDR1 as SGHNT and CDR2 as YYREEE (reference sequence). The CDR3, as DNA: TGTGCCAGCAGCAACGGACAGGGGTTGGAGACCCAGTACTTC. Encoded protein: CASSNGQGLETQYF. The entire variable domain, with the rest obtained from reference TRBV5-4 and TRBJ2-5, is as follows: ETGVTQSPTHLIKTRGQQVTLRCSSQSGHNTVSWYQQALGQGPQFIFQYYREEENGRGNFPPRFSGLQFPNYSSELNVNALELDDSALYLCASSNGQGLETQYFGPGTRLLVL.

The rearrangement joins TRBV19 to TRBJ2-7, with TRBD1 matching 7 bases. The CDR3 sequence is 14 residues long. Per the germline V gene, CDR1 is LNHDA and CDR2 is SQIVND (reference sequence). Trimming took 5 bases from V and 0 from J; bases not matched to a gene: 4. CDR3 amino acids: CASSPWTGSYEQYF. The DNA for the CDR3 is TGTGCCAGTAGTCCGTGGACAGGCTCCTACGAGCAGTACTTC.

This chain uses TRBV5-1 with TRBJ1-4; 7 bases match TRBD1. V lost 4 bases, J lost 12 bases, and 18 bases stayed unmatched. The CDR3 covers 16 residues. CDR1 SGHRS and CDR2 YFSETQ come from the germline V gene. CDR3 in amino acids: CASSTGGQAPGRELFF. The CDR3 nucleotides are TGCGCCAGCAGCACCGGCGGACAGGCCCCAGGCAGGGAACTGTTTTTT.

J is TRBJ2-5 and V is TRBV23-1, with D perhaps TRBD1 (5 bases). TRBV23-1 is assigned to the ORF class and has an uncertain function. Deletions cut 7 bases from V and 2 bases from J, with 32 bases between. The CDR3 totals 20 residues. This CDR3 reads CASTQGEQVRAEISQETQYF. In nucleotides, the CDR3 is TGCGCCAGCACCCAAGGGGAACAGGTTAGGGCCGAAATAAGTCAAGAGACCCAGTACTTC.